This T cell receptor (beta chain) was captured in a study of graft-versus-host responses after intestinal transplantation. Study summary: Recipients had transplants, and these were multivisceral, liver-intestinal, or isolated intestinal. Each patient got anti-thymocyte globulin induction, then tacrolimus and steroids for approximately three years.

General study points: The recipient marrow held GvH clones, and some of them showed up first in ileum or blood.

The table came from immunoSEQ multiplex PCR; TCRdb's copy has only in-frame clones and leaves some out. The table shows under 100,000 clones, with around 92% occurring only once. CDR3 length equals 14 residues. The V end lost 4 bases, the J end lost 2 bases, and 13 bases lay between the germline ends. Germline V CDR1 and CDR2: SGDLS, YYNGEE. In regard to this clone: The antigen remains undetermined.

This chain joins TRBV9 and TRBJ2-7; D is possibly TRBD2 (5 bases). Material: unstimulated CD8+ T cells sorted from spleen or lymph node cells, obtained before transplant. This TCR came from a human donor who was the organ donor for an intestinal transplant. The CDR3 spells CASSPWTETYEQYF. In nucleotides, the CDR3 is TGTGCCAGCAGCCCTTGGACTGAGACCTACGAGCAGTACTTC.